This T cell receptor (beta chain) was profiled in a study of blood T cell repertoires in COVID-19. About the study: Sites in the United States, Italy and Spain provided acute and convalescent COVID-19 samples. Sources were T cells, B-cell-depleted T cells, or PBMCs; the material itself was cDNA or gDNA.

Trimming stripped 3 bases from V and 4 bases from J, with 4 bases between. The CDR3 loop spans 12 amino acids. CDR1 is LNHNV, CDR2 YYDKDF, per germline (reference sequence). Per the original methods: Estimation of nucleated cell counts was performed using reference gene primer amplification. This table comes from immunoSEQ multiplex PCR, and its TCRdb copy is limited to in-frame clones, with some not included. D and trimming come from the DNA, and the V and J calls and clone size come from that table. The table lists roughly 46,000 clones, 80% to 85% of them singletons, with about 7.7% in the top ten.

The V gene is TRBV15, the J gene TRBJ2-1; D call uncertain. Sequencing input: peripheral blood. This clonotype originated in a man aged 60 to 69 with active COVID-19. The CDR3, as DNA: TGTGCCACCAGCAGTCATTACAATGAGCAGTTCTTC. It translates to CATSSHYNEQFF.